Presented here are 32 T cell receptor beta chains from one specimen sequenced in a study of blood T cell repertoires in COVID-19. Sequencing was performed with immunoSEQ multiplex PCR; in TCRdb, only in-frame clones are kept and a portion is missing. The top ten clones hold approximately 1.2% of a sample with 60,000 to 80,000 clones, 86% of them seen once. Sequenced input: peripheral blood. These receptors originate from a woman older than 75 with acute or convalescent COVID-19.

The chain combines TRBV5-8 with TRBJ1-5, with a weak D call TRBD1 (5 bases). Germline CDR1 reads SGHTS; CDR2 reads YDEGEE. Deletions cut 3 bases from V and 1 base from J, with 11 bases between. The CDR3 is 15 residues long. Here the CDR3 reads CASSSAGRSNQPQHF. The CDR3 DNA follows: TGTGCCAGCAGCTCTGCGGGGCGAAGCAATCAGCCCCAGCATTTT.

This chain links TRBV19 with TRBJ2-2; weak D call: TRBD2 (5 bases). Germline loops: CDR1 LNHDA, CDR2 SQIVND (reference sequence). The CDR3 spans 13 residues. The V end was cut by 4 bases, the J end by 3 bases, with 6 bases between. CDR3 loop: CASSKEDTGELFF. In DNA form, the CDR3 reads TGTGCCAGTAGTAAGGAGGACACCGGGGAGCTGTTTTTT.

The CDR3 loop is CASSLLSQETQYF. DNA for the CDR3: TGTGCCAGCAGCTTGCTCAGTCAAGAGACCCAGTACTTC. J is TRBJ2-5 and V is TRBV5-6; D unresolved. The V end lost 1 base, the J end lost 2 bases, and 6 bases lay between the germline ends. Germline loops: CDR1 SGHDT, CDR2 YYEEEE. This CDR3 contains 13 residues.

This chain's CDR3 is CASRANGGAINEQFF. CDR3 in DNA: TGTGCCAGCAGGGCGAACGGGGGGGCCATCAATGAGCAGTTCTTC. The V gene is TRBV14, the J gene TRBJ2-1; 8 bases agree with TRBD2. The CDR3 consists of 15 residues. The V gene end was trimmed by 6 bases and the J gene end by 6 bases; junction bases not matched to a gene: 10. Per the germline V gene, CDR1 is SGHDN and CDR2 is FVKESK.

The chain carries TRBV6-5 and TRBJ2-7; 7 bases fit TRBD1. V lost 7 bases, J lost 8 bases, and 11 bases stayed unmatched. The CDR3 spans 13 residues. Per the germline V gene, CDR1 is MNHEY and CDR2 is SVGAGI. CDR3 protein: CASTGDSLAKQYF. The CDR3 nucleotides read TGTGCCAGCACTGGGGACAGCCTGGCGAAGCAGTACTTC.

J is TRBJ2-4 and V is TRBV19; 7 bases match TRBD1. Trimming cost V 10 bases and J 6 bases; bases outside gene matches: 12. The CDR3 loop spans 14 amino acids. In germline, CDR1 is LNHDA, CDR2 SQIVND (reference sequence). CDR3 coding DNA: TGTGCCACCCGACCCCCGACAGGGACAAACATTCAGTACTTC. Residues: CATRPPTGTNIQYF.

The J gene is TRBJ1-2, the V gene TRBV6-2 or TRBV6-3, with TRBD1 matching over 8 bases. Germline loops: CDR1 MNHEY, CDR2 SVGEGT. The CDR3 runs to 13 residues. J lost 3 bases, V lost 5 bases, and 2 bases had no gene match. CDR3 amino acids: CASSPTGDYGYTF. The CDR3 nucleotides read TGTGCCAGCAGTCCGACAGGGGACTATGGCTACACCTTC.

The rearrangement uses TRBV7-2 and TRBJ1-3; 7 positions match TRBD1. This CDR3 has 15 amino acids. CDR1 is SGHTA, CDR2 FQGNSA, per germline. The trim removed 5 bases at V and 0 bases at J, leaving 4 bases unmatched. CDR3 amino acids: CASSLGGSSGNTIYF. In DNA form, the CDR3 reads TGTGCCAGCAGCCTAGGGGGCAGCTCTGGAAACACCATATATTTT.

In DNA, the CDR3 is TGTGCCACCAGACCAGCCAGTGGCGCTGGAGCAGATACGCAGTATTTT. Encoded protein: CATRPASGAGADTQYF. This chain joins TRBV24-1 and TRBJ2-3; D not certain. In germline, CDR1 is KGHDR, CDR2 SFDVKD. This CDR3 is 16 amino acids long. Trimming pared 7 bases from V and 4 bases from J, leaving 20 bases between.

The chain is built from TRBV11-2 and TRBJ2-3; D perhaps matches TRBD1 (6 bases). Germline V gives CDR1 SGHAT, CDR2 FQNNGV. The CDR3 covers 14 residues. Trimming took off 3 bases at V and 0 bases at J, with 7 bases between the two ends. The CDR3 coding sequence is TGTGCCAGCAGCTTCAGGGGTAGCACAGATACGCAGTATTTT. Encoded protein: CASSFRGSTDTQYF.

The rearrangement uses TRBV29-1 and TRBJ2-6; D is possibly TRBD1 (6 bases). CDR1 SQVTM and CDR2 ANQGSEA come from the germline V gene. The CDR3 sequence is 13 residues long. Trimming removed 7 bases from V and 2 bases from J, with 9 bases in between. The DNA of the CDR3 is TGCAGCGGGACAGAGACTGGGGCCAACGTCCTGACTTTC. Its translation is CSGTETGANVLTF.

The V and J genes are TRBV12-3 or TRBV12-4 and TRBJ1-1, with D uncertain. Deletions cut 1 base from V and 1 base from J, with 4 bases between. This CDR3 has 13 residues. Here the CDR3 DNA reads TGTGCCAGCAGTTTAGGAGAGAACACTGAAGCTTTCTTT. As protein: CASSLGENTEAFF.

CDR3 nucleotide sequence: TGTGCCAGCACCCCCGGACTAGCAACAGATACGCAGTATTTT. It encodes CASTPGLATDTQYF. This chain connects TRBV2 to TRBJ2-3, with TRBD2 matching 8 bases. The CDR3 runs to 14 residues. The trim removed 7 bases at V and 3 bases at J, leaving 6 bases unmatched. Per the germline V gene, CDR1 is SNHLY and CDR2 is FYNNEI.

The V call is TRBV3-1 (or the pseudogene TRBV3-2), the J call TRBJ2-6; D ambiguous. The V end was cut by 8 bases, the J end by 2 bases, with 7 bases between. The CDR3 contains 13 residues. In germline, CDR1 is LGHDT, CDR2 YNNKEL (reference sequence). CDR3 region: CASGGAGANVLTF. In nucleotides, the CDR3 is TGTGCCAGCGGCGGAGCTGGGGCCAACGTCCTGACTTTC.

The J gene is TRBJ2-1, the V gene TRBV5-4; D is ambiguous. Trimming removed 0 bases from V and 0 bases from J, with 4 bases in between. The germline V gene has CDR1 SGHNT and CDR2 YYREEE (reference sequence). This CDR3 region has 14 residues. This CDR3 is CASSLGSSYNEQFF. CDR3 coding DNA: TGTGCCAGCAGCTTGGGGAGCTCCTACAATGAGCAGTTCTTC. The whole variable domain, remainder taken from reference TRBV5-4 and TRBJ2-1, is ETGVTQSPTHLIKTRGQQVTLRCSSQSGHNTVSWYQQALGQGPQFIFQYYREEENGRGNFPPRFSGLQFPNYSSELNVNALELDDSALYLCASSLGSSYNEQFFGPGTRLTVL.

The chain couples TRBV16 to TRBJ1-5; the match to TRBD1 covers 10 bases. The CDR3 has 15 amino acids. J was trimmed by 5 bases and V by 4 bases; bases with no gene match: 5. Germline V gene data show CDR1 as KGHSY and CDR2 as FQNENV. The CDR3 region is CASSLTGTGDQPQHF. CDR3 nucleotides: TGTGCCAGCAGCCTCACCGGGACAGGGGATCAGCCCCAGCATTTT.

The gene calls are TRBV6-5 and TRBJ2-1; possible D gene TRBD1, 6 bases. This CDR3 spans 13 amino acids. Trimming cost V 6 bases and J 6 bases, with 12 bases left between them. Germline CDR1 MNHEY, CDR2 SVGAGI. The CDR3: CASRPQGINEQFF. Written as DNA, the CDR3 is TGTGCCAGCAGGCCCCAGGGGATCAATGAGCAGTTCTTC.

This chain joins TRBV7-2 and TRBJ2-7; D may be TRBD1 (6 bases). CDR3 length: 15 amino acids. CDR1 is SGHTA and CDR2 is FQGNSA in the germline V gene. Trimming left V 1 base short and J 3 bases short, with 13 bases between. CDR3 residues: CASSLVVGRGYEQYF. The CDR3 nucleotides read TGTGCCAGCAGCTTAGTTGTGGGCAGGGGCTACGAGCAGTACTTC.

This chain joins TRBV7-2 and TRBJ1-6; TRBD1 matches 7 bases. The CDR3 is 16 residues long. The trim removed 0 bases at V and 4 bases at J, leaving 3 bases unmatched. Germline assignment: CDR1 SGHTA and CDR2 FQGNSA. DNA for the CDR3: TGTGCCAGCAGCTTAGCTGGGGGACAGTATAATTCACCCCTCCACTTT. It yields the protein CASSLAGGQYNSPLHF.

This clone has a handful of counts. The CDR3 sequence is CASSLQGSLKETQYF. Written as DNA, the CDR3 is TGTGCCAGCAGTTTGCAGGGTAGTCTTAAAGAGACCCAGTACTTC. The V gene is TRBV28, the J gene TRBJ2-5; tentatively, D is TRBD1 (5 bases). The CDR3 spans 15 residues. Germline V lookup: CDR1 MDHEN, CDR2 SYDVKM. With 3 bases removed from V and 3 bases from J, the gap between germline ends came to 14 bases.

This chain uses TRBV7-2 with TRBJ1-2; 7 nucleotides agree with TRBD1. Germline-derived CDR1 and CDR2 are SGHTA and FQGNSA. CDR3 size: 16 residues. J was trimmed by 2 bases and V by 6 bases; bases with no gene match: 12. DNA of the CDR3: TGTGCCAGCAGTTCTCCAGGGGGTTTTGGGAACTATGGCTACACCTTC. This gives the protein CASSSPGGFGNYGYTF. Combining the CDR3 with reference TRBV7-2 and TRBJ1-2 gives the whole variable domain GAGVSQSPSNKVTEKGKDVELRCDPISGHTALYWYRQSLGQGLEFLIYFQGNSAPDKSGLPSDRFSAERTGGSVSTLTIQRTQQEDSAVYLCASSSPGGFGNYGYTFGSGTRLTVV.

In this sample, this clone turned up a few times. This chain uses TRBV11-2 with TRBJ2-5; TRBD2 matches 7 bases. Germline V gene data show CDR1 as SGHAT and CDR2 as FQNNGV. Trimming took 1 base from V and 5 from J; bases not matched to a gene: 10. The length of the CDR3 is 16 residues. This CDR3 reads CASSLGQMGGKETQYF. CDR3 nucleotide sequence: TGTGCCAGCAGCTTAGGTCAAATGGGGGGGAAGGAGACCCAGTACTTC.

This chain connects TRBV5-5 to TRBJ1-1; D might be TRBD1 (6 bases). The germline V gene encodes CDR1 SGHKS and CDR2 YYEKEE (reference sequence). Trimming took off 5 bases at V and 4 bases at J, with 6 bases between the two ends. The CDR3 consists of 11 residues. The CDR3: CASRGATEAFF. In nucleotides, the CDR3 is TGTGCCAGCAGGGGGGCCACTGAAGCTTTCTTT.

This chain joins TRBV14 and TRBJ1-2; tentatively, D is TRBD1 (6 bases). The CDR3 covers 13 residues. The germline CDR1 and CDR2 sequences are SGHDN and FVKESK. V lost 1 base and J lost 8, with 11 bases in between. CDR3 bases: TGTGCCAGCAGCCAAGTTAGCCAGGGGGGCTACACCTTC. Protein: CASSQVSQGGYTF.

The chain combines TRBV6-6 with TRBJ2-2; weak D call: TRBD1 (6 bases). The CDR3 covers 13 residues. Germline CDR1 is MNHNY and CDR2 is SVGAGI (reference sequence). V was clipped by 6 bases and J by 5 bases, with 10 bases between them. CDR3 in DNA: TGTGCCAGCAGACCTCAGGGGACCGGGGAGCTGTTTTTT. This codes for CASRPQGTGELFF.

The genes are TRBV19 and TRBJ1-3; D not resolved. Germline CDR1 LNHDA, CDR2 SQIVND (reference sequence). The V gene lost 6 bases and the J gene lost 5 bases, with 14 bases spanning the gap. The CDR3 contains 14 residues. The CDR3 DNA sequence: TGTGCCAGTAGACCCAGTCCCACAAGAAACACCATATATTTT. Amino acid sequence: CASRPSPTRNTIYF.

V and J are TRBV18 and TRBJ2-7; 7 nucleotides align to TRBD1. V was pared by 3 bases and J by 0 bases, with 11 bases of the junction left unmatched. The CDR3 has 17 residues. CDR1 and CDR2 (germline): KGHSH, LQKENI. The CDR3 coding sequence is TGTGCCAGCTCACCCTCGGGATCTGGGACAGCCTCCTACGAGCAGTACTTC. Translating gives CASSPSGSGTASYEQYF. The full variable domain, its missing parts supplied by reference TRBV18 and TRBJ2-7, is NAGVMQNPRHLVRRRGQEARLRCSPMKGHSHVYWYRQLPEEGLKFMVYLQKENIIDESGMPKERFSAEFPKEGPSILRIQQVVRGDSAAYFCASSPSGSGTASYEQYFGPGTRLTVT.

The gene calls are TRBV7-2 and TRBJ2-3; D perhaps matches TRBD2 (6 bases). This CDR3 has 18 amino acids. Germline assignment: CDR1 SGHTA and CDR2 FQGNSA. The V end was cut by 0 bases, the J end by 4 bases, with 20 bases between. The CDR3 DNA follows: TGTGCCAGCAGCTTAGCGGTCGGGGGACGGGTGAGAGCAGATACGCAGTATTTT. Translated, it gives CASSLAVGGRVRADTQYF.

This clone was counted a single time. This sequence joins TRBV5-1 and TRBJ1-2, with unresolved D. Germline CDR1 reads SGHRS; CDR2 reads YFSETQ. The CDR3 covers 15 residues. V was cut by 2 bases and J by 0 bases, with 11 bases left in between. The CDR3 spells CASSFLVRANYGYTF. The CDR3 nucleotides read TGCGCCAGCAGCTTCTTAGTTCGTGCTAACTATGGCTACACCTTC.

The rearrangement links TRBV7-9 to TRBJ2-7; D might be TRBD2 (5 bases). The CDR3 covers 14 residues. The V gene's germline CDR1 is SEHNR and CDR2 FQNEAQ (reference sequence). V lost 3 bases and J 1 base, leaving 10 bases between the germline ends. The CDR3 coding sequence is TGTGCCAGCAGCTTTGGCAGCGGTTCCTACGAGCAGTACTTC. Protein sequence: CASSFGSGSYEQYF.

The chain recombines TRBV9 with TRBJ1-2; perhaps TRBD1 as D (5 bases). Germline loops: CDR1 SGDLS, CDR2 YYNGEE. V lost 7 bases and J 2 bases, leaving 15 bases between the germline ends. The CDR3 length is 14 residues. The CDR3 loop reads CASSFGGGNYGYTF. The CDR3 nucleotides read TGTGCCAGCTCCTTCGGGGGAGGCAACTATGGCTACACCTTC.

The chain links TRBV28 to TRBJ2-7; the match to TRBD1 covers 8 bases. V lost 5 bases, J lost 4 bases, and 10 bases stayed unmatched. The CDR3 is 15 amino acids. Per the germline V gene, CDR1 is MDHEN and CDR2 is SYDVKM. The CDR3 DNA sequence: TGTGCCAGCAGTGCCCCAGGGGGCCCATCATACGAGCAGTACTTC. Its translation is CASSAPGGPSYEQYF.